This paragraph covers one T cell receptor (beta chain) sequence. This sample stems from a study of CD8+CD57+ T cells in acquired aplastic anemia. The V end lost 9 bases, the J end lost 6 bases, and 11 bases lay between the germline ends. This CDR3 has 12 amino acids. Germline loops: CDR1 MNHEY, CDR2 SVGEGT. Sequenced patients had shown CD8+CD57+ cell expansion by flow cytometry. Genomic DNA was employed as the template in profiling TCR beta VDJ and CDR3. TCRdb passed the reads through MiXCR, listing each CDR3 protein once. The sample holds 100,000 to 150,000 distinct CDR3 sequences; 30% to 45% are singletons and the top ten take around 2.7%.

The TCR was taken from a human donor with aplastic anemia. Sequenced: sorted CD4+, CD8+, or CD8+CD57+ T cells (not recorded which) from PBMCs. This chain links TRBV6-2 or TRBV6-3 with TRBJ2-2; D may be TRBD1 (6 bases). The CDR3: CASTGRPGELFF. The CDR3 DNA reads as TGTGCCAGTACAGGGCGGCCCGGGGAGCTGTTTTTT.